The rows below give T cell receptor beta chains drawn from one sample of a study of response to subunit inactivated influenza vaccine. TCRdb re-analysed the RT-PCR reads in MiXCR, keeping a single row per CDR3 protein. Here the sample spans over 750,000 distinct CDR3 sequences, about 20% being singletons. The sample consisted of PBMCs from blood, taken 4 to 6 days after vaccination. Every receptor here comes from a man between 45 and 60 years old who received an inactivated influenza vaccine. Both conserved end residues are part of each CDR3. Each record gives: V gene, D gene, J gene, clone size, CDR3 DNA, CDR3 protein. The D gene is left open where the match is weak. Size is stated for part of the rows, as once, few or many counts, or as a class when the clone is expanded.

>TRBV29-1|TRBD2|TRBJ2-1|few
TGCAGCGGGACGGGGGGGCGCTGGAATGAGCAGTTCTTC
CSGTGGRWNEQFF
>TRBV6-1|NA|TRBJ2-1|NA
TGTGCCAGCAGACCCATCTCAGGGGCCTGGAATGAGCAGTTCTTC
CASRPISGAWNEQFF
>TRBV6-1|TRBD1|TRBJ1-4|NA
TGTGCCAGTACCTCAGGGGGTGGAGGTGAAAAACTGTTTTTT
CASTSGGGGEKLFF
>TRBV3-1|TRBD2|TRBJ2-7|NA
TGTGCCAGCAGCCATTCGAACCTGGGACTAGCGGGGGCCCTATCCTACGAGCAGTACTTC
CASSHSNLGLAGALSYEQYF
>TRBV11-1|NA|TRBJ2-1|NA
TGTGCCAGCAGCTTAAATCAGGGGATCGATGAGCAGTTCTTC
CASSLNQGIDEQFF
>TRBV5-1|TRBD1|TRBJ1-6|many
TGCGCCAGCAGCCGGGACAGTAGTAATTCACCCCTCCACTTT
CASSRDSSNSPLHF
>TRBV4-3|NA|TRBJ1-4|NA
TGCGCCAGCAGCCCGCTGGCCCTGGATGAAAAACTGTTTTTT
CASSPLALDEKLFF
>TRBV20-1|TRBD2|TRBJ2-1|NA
TGCAGTGCTAGTGAGACTAGCGGAGTCAATGAGCAGTTCTTC
CSASETSGVNEQFF
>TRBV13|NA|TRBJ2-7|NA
TGTGCCAGCTCCCGGAGTACAGGACGGAGAACGGCCTCCTACGAGCAGTACTTC
CASSRSTGRRTASYEQYF
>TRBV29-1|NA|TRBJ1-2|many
TGCAGCGTTGAGAAAGGACGGAGCTATGGCTACACCTTC
CSVEKGRSYGYTF
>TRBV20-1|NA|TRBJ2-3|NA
TGCAGTGCTGGCGACGCGGGAATTGGAGATACGCAGTATTTT
CSAGDAGIGDTQYF
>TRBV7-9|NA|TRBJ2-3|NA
TGTGCCAGCAGCTCCTTAGTAGTCACAGATACGCAGTATTTT
CASSSLVVTDTQYF